The 15 T cell receptor beta chains listed next were all sequenced from one sample in a study of shared clonotypes between healthy human individuals. Using immunoSEQ multiplex PCR, the repertoire was profiled, and TCRdb retains in-frame clones only, with some absent. Seen here are 2 million to 3 million clones, over 85% observed once, and the top ten hold 0.13% to 0.15%. Sequenced: naive CD4+ T cells sorted from blood. Subset specified: CD45RA+ positively selected. The receptors come from a man aged 18 to 29 in good health.

V and J are TRBV28 and TRBJ2-3, with 9 bases lining up with TRBD2. J gave up 1 base and V 6 bases, and 11 bases lay outside the gene matches. The CDR3 is made up of 17 amino acids. Germline CDR1 reads MDHEN; CDR2 reads SYDVKM. In DNA, the CDR3 is TGTGCCAGCAGCCCCCAGGGGACTAGCCTTCGCACAGATACGCAGTATTTT. Translation: CASSPQGTSLRTDTQYF.

This clone was detected once. The chain joins TRBV6-6 to TRBJ2-3; TRBD1 matches at 7 bases. Per the germline V gene, CDR1 is MNHNY and CDR2 is SVGAGI (reference sequence). This CDR3 has 13 amino acids. Trimming removed 8 bases from V and 2 bases from J; junction bases left unmatched: 4. CDR3 amino acids: CASQDRTTDTQYF. In nucleotides, the CDR3 is TGTGCCAGCCAGGACAGGACCACAGATACGCAGTATTTT.

The V call is TRBV5-1, the J call TRBJ2-5; 9 nucleotides line up with TRBD2. The CDR3 has 16 residues. Germline V gene data show CDR1 as SGHRS and CDR2 as YFSETQ. After removal of 1 base from V and 5 bases from J, the junction contained 9 bases not matched to a gene. The CDR3 coding sequence is TGCGCCAGCAGCTTGAGCGTAGCGGGGGCTGGGGAGACCCAGTACTTC. Translated: CASSLSVAGAGETQYF.

This clone is a singleton in its sample. The CDR3 is CASSPPTGQNTGNTIYF. As DNA, the CDR3 is TGTGCCAGCTCACCACCGACGGGGCAGAATACTGGAAACACCATATATTTT. This chain connects TRBV18 to TRBJ1-3; D may be TRBD1 (5 bases). V shed 0 bases and J shed 2 bases, with 14 bases lying between them. The CDR3 loop spans 17 amino acids. Germline V CDR1 and CDR2: KGHSH, LQKENI.

The V and J genes are TRBV6-1 and TRBJ2-1; a possible D gene is TRBD2 (6 bases). The CDR3 length is 15 residues. The germline CDR1 and CDR2 sequences are MNHNS and SASEGT. Trimming removed 6 bases at V and 8 bases at J, with 20 bases between. CDR3 in amino acids: CASRRGLAHNDEQFF. In DNA, the CDR3 is TGTGCCAGCAGACGCGGGCTAGCGCACAACGATGAGCAGTTCTTC.

V is TRBV7-2 and J is TRBJ2-1; TRBD2 matches at 9 bases. Germline V gives CDR1 SGHTA, CDR2 FQGNSA. The CDR3 totals 16 residues. The V segment lost 8 bases and the J segment 7 bases; nucleotides outside the gene matches: 15. CDR3 in amino acids: CASRREGLAGRNEQFF. Written as DNA, the CDR3 is TGTGCCAGCCGGAGAGAGGGCCTAGCGGGAAGGAATGAGCAGTTCTTC.

This clone showed up just once. In the same sample, other DNA sequences code for this CDR3. This chain connects TRBV7-2 to TRBJ2-5; D call uncertain. The CDR3 runs 15 residues. Germline V gene sequence: CDR1 SGHTA, CDR2 FQGNSA. Between the trimmed V and J ends, which lost 2 bases and 0 bases, there was a span of 10 bases. Written as DNA, the CDR3 is TGTGCCAGCAGCTTAATGGGTGGGAACCAAGAGACCCAGTACTTC. As protein: CASSLMGGNQETQYF.

V gene TRBV7-2 combines with J gene TRBJ2-7, with D tentatively TRBD2 (5 bases). The CDR3 covers 15 residues. In germline, CDR1 is SGHTA, CDR2 FQGNSA. Trimming stripped 5 bases from V and 1 base from J, with 15 bases between. The CDR3 region is CASSPRAGLSYEQYF. The CDR3 region has the DNA TGTGCCAGCAGCCCCCGGGCCGGACTTTCCTACGAGCAGTACTTC.

This clone was recorded once. This sequence joins TRBV7-9 and TRBJ1-2; D perhaps matches TRBD1 (5 bases). V lost 9 bases to trimming and J lost 6 bases, with 17 bases between them. Germline loops: CDR1 SEHNR, CDR2 FQNEAQ (reference sequence). This CDR3 contains 13 residues. CDR3 region: CASSREVWDGYTF. The CDR3 DNA reads as TGTGCCAGTTCCAGGGAGGTTTGGGATGGCTACACCTTC. The full variable domain, with the rest looked up from reference TRBV7-9 and TRBJ1-2, is DTGVSQNPRHKITKRGQNVTFRCDPISEHNRLYWYRQTLGQGPEFLTYFQNEAQLEKSRLLSDRFSAERPKGSFSTLEIQRTEQGDSAMYLCASSREVWDGYTFGSGTRLTVV.

In its sample, this clone was seen once. V usage is TRBV30 and J usage is TRBJ1-1; perhaps TRBD1 as D (5 bases). The CDR3 loop spans 17 amino acids. Deletions cut 3 bases from V and 3 bases from J, with 23 bases between. Germline loops: CDR1 GTSNPN, CDR2 SVGIG (reference sequence). The CDR3 bases are TGTGCCTGGAGAGCTTACACGGGGACGGACCCCCACACTGAAGCTTTCTTT. This sequence encodes CAWRAYTGTDPHTEAFF.

The rearrangement uses TRBV11-2 and TRBJ1-2; D remains ambiguous. Germline V gene lookup returns CDR1 SGHAT and CDR2 FQNNGV. The V and J ends lost 5 bases and 4 bases respectively, with 5 bases between them. CDR3 length equals 11 residues. CDR3 coding DNA: TGTGCCAGCAGCCCCTCCTATGGCTACACCTTC. It encodes CASSPSYGYTF.

This clone was counted a single time. The chain carries TRBV5-4 and TRBJ1-2; 7 bases are shared with TRBD1. Trimming at V came to 4 bases and at J to 4 bases, leaving 10 bases not matched to a gene. Germline CDR1 is SGHNT and CDR2 is YYREEE (reference sequence). This CDR3 has 15 amino acids. CDR3 DNA: TGTGCCAGCAGCCTAGACAGGGCTACTCCCTATGGCTACACCTTC. It yields the protein CASSLDRATPYGYTF. Looking up the rest from reference TRBV5-4 and TRBJ1-2 gives the full variable domain: ETGVTQSPTHLIKTRGQQVTLRCSSQSGHNTVSWYQQALGQGPQFIFQYYREEENGRGNFPPRFSGLQFPNYSSELNVNALELDDSALYLCASSLDRATPYGYTFGSGTRLTVV.

As to this clone: Other DNA sequences within the sample encode an identical CDR3. This chain connects TRBV6-1 to TRBJ1-2; no firm D call. Germline assignment: CDR1 MNHNS and CDR2 SASEGT. V gave up 1 base and J gave up 4 bases, with 10 bases separating them. The CDR3 contains 14 residues. CDR3 in amino acids: CASSEDPGGYGYTF. The CDR3 nucleotides are TGTGCCAGCAGTGAAGACCCGGGAGGCTATGGCTACACCTTC.

The chain has TRBV5-1 and TRBJ1-1, with 8 bases that match TRBD1. The CDR3 has 14 amino acids. Germline V gene lookup returns CDR1 SGHRS and CDR2 YFSETQ. With 3 bases clipped from V and 4 bases from J, the junction kept 5 bases outside the gene matches. CDR3 loop: CASSWTGIGTEAFF. CDR3 DNA: TGCGCCAGCAGCTGGACAGGGATAGGCACTGAAGCTTTCTTT.

The chain joins TRBV7-2 to TRBJ2-7, with TRBD2 matching over 8 bases. This CDR3 comprises 14 residues. The V gene's germline CDR1 is SGHTA and CDR2 FQGNSA. The trim removed 4 bases at V and 7 bases at J, leaving 9 bases unmatched. The CDR3 sequence is CASSSTSGPFEQYF. DNA of the CDR3: TGTGCCAGCAGCTCAACTAGCGGCCCCTTTGAGCAGTACTTC.